The entry below gives a single T cell receptor (beta chain) sequence along with its context. Its antigen is as yet unknown. This sample was taken from a study of T cells expressing NK-cell markers. Looking at the study overall: From sorted CD3+CD56+NKG2C+, CD3+CD56+NKG2C- and CD3+CD56-NKG2C+ T cells came the TCR beta repertoires. Regarding the study as a whole: The study found dominant NKG2C+ clonotypes at about 1.0-8% of CD8+ T cells in six donors. Similarly, these clonotypes led the CD3+CD56-NKG2C+ fraction as well in a handful of donors.

CDR3 size: 15 residues. Germline V gives CDR1 SQVTM, CDR2 ANQGSEA. Production of TCR beta cDNA relied on 5'RACE template switching with UMIs. Reprocessing the 5' RACE reads, TCRdb reports a single entry for every CDR3 protein and omits DNA. The sample's table shows 140,000 to 150,000 distinct CDR3 sequences. This TCR was recovered from a man younger than 30 in good health. Sequenced input: blood T cells: a sorted CD56 or NKG2C T cell subset, CD4+ or CD8+ T cells, or bulk PBMC T cells (not recorded which). The rearrangement joins TRBV29-1 to TRBJ2-7; the D call of TRBD1 rests on TCRdb alone, since no DNA is present to check it. The CDR3 loop is CSVEAPRGQTYEQYF.